Each of the 12 T cell receptor beta chains below was sequenced from the same sample in a study of T cell responses to AZD1222 COVID-19 vaccine (dated by TCRdb to about 2021). The meaning of the sample's time point label: baseline before first vaccination. Libraries were built with the immunoSEQ multiplex PCR assay. Imported from immuneACCESS, the table was reduced by TCRdb to in-frame sequences with V and J called. These copies leave out some clones; in studies compared against another copy, an unresolved V gene accounts for under half, and the cause of the remainder is not known. The sample table holds about 72,000 clones, of which roughly 84% were seen once. Of the sample, less than 25% falls within the top ten clones. The specimen comprised peripheral blood, sampled on day 0 of AZD1222 vaccination. The receptors were gathered from an adult in good health.

The chain combines TRBV10-3 with TRBJ2-1, with 7 bases identical to TRBD2. The CDR3 consists of 15 residues. In germline, CDR1 is ENHRY, CDR2 SYGVKD. V was pared by 4 bases and J by 3 bases, with 6 bases of the junction left unmatched. In DNA, the CDR3 is TGTGCCATCAGTGTAAGCGGGATCGACTACAATGAGCAGTTCTTC. The encoded protein is CAISVSGIDYNEQFF.

CDR3 DNA sequence: TGTGCCAGCAGTTACTCGACGTTAGGCGGGGAGCTGTTTTTT. Amino acid sequence: CASSYSTLGGELFF. The J gene is TRBJ2-2, the V gene TRBV6-5; D is ambiguous. Germline assignment: CDR1 MNHEY and CDR2 SVGAGI. The length of the CDR3 is 14 residues. V lost 0 bases to trimming and J lost 7 bases, with 9 bases between them.

This clone was observed a handful of times. The chain couples TRBV7-6 to TRBJ2-7, with D possibly being TRBD2 (5 bases). CDR1 SGHVS and CDR2 FNYEAQ come from the germline V gene. The CDR3 sequence is 13 residues long. Trimming took 0 bases from V and 7 from J, leaving 10 bases between them. The CDR3 loop reads CASSLAFTGEQYF. The CDR3 DNA reads TGTGCCAGCAGCTTAGCTTTCACGGGGGAGCAGTACTTC. Based on the CDR3 plus reference TRBV7-6 and TRBJ2-7, the full variable domain is GAGVSQSPRYKVTKRGQDVALRCDPISGHVSLYWYRQALGQGPEFLTYFNYEAQQDKSGLPNDRFSAERPEGSISTLTIQRTEQRDSAMYRCASSLAFTGEQYFGPGTRLTVT.

The chain employs TRBV7-3 and TRBJ1-2; 7 nucleotides line up with TRBD1. CDR3 size: 14 residues. Unmatched junction bases numbered 6, after V lost 5 bases and J lost 3 bases. From germline, CDR1 is SGHTA and CDR2 FQGTGA. The CDR3 region has the DNA TGTGCCAGCAGCCCTGGAGGGGGCGACTATGGCTACACCTTC. This translates into CASSPGGGDYGYTF.

The V gene is TRBV5-1, the J gene TRBJ1-2; possibly TRBD1 for D (5 bases). This CDR3 is 17 amino acids long. V was shortened by 0 bases and J by 4 bases, with 19 bases between the two germline ends. Germline lookup yields CDR1 SGHRS and CDR2 YFSETQ. The CDR3 protein is CASSLEYRRDRFYGYTF. The CDR3 DNA sequence: TGCGCCAGCAGCTTGGAATACCGCCGGGACCGCTTCTATGGCTACACCTTC.

The chain joins TRBV7-2 to TRBJ1-3; D call uncertain. The CDR3 is made up of 14 amino acids. V shed 1 base and J shed 2 bases, with 6 bases lying between them. In germline, CDR1 is SGHTA, CDR2 FQGNSA. CDR3 amino acids: CASSLGTTGNTIYF. DNA of the CDR3: TGTGCCAGCAGCTTAGGGACTACTGGAAACACCATATATTTT. Together with reference TRBV7-2 and TRBJ1-3, the CDR3 gives the full variable domain: GAGVSQSPSNKVTEKGKDVELRCDPISGHTALYWYRQSLGQGLEFLIYFQGNSAPDKSGLPSDRFSAERTGGSVSTLTIQRTQQEDSAVYLCASSLGTTGNTIYFGEGSWLTVV.

This chain links TRBV28 with TRBJ1-2, with 10 positions matching TRBD1. There are 15 residues in the CDR3. V trimming: 3 bases; J trimming: 7 bases; junction bases outside the gene matches: 8. CDR1 and CDR2 (germline): MDHEN, SYDVKM. The CDR3 loop is CASSFVQTGGSGYTF. The CDR3 nucleotides read TGTGCCAGCAGTTTTGTTCAGACAGGGGGCTCTGGCTACACCTTC.

The chain uses TRBV5-1 and TRBJ1-3; no clear D. This CDR3 has 16 residues. Germline CDR1 SGHRS, CDR2 YFSETQ. Trimming left V 0 bases short and J 0 bases short, with 10 bases between. The CDR3 reads CASSLVATSSGNTIYF. Written as DNA, the CDR3 is TGCGCCAGCAGCTTGGTGGCCACCAGCTCTGGAAACACCATATATTTT. The full variable domain, rest sourced from reference TRBV5-1 and TRBJ1-3, is KAGVTQTPRYLIKTRGQQVTLSCSPISGHRSVSWYQQTPGQGLQFLFEYFSETQRNKGNFPGRFSGRQFSNSRSEMNVSTLELGDSALYLCASSLVATSSGNTIYFGEGSWLTVV.

The chain employs TRBV9 and TRBJ1-3, with no clear D. The CDR3 covers 14 residues. The V gene lost 0 bases and the J gene lost 0 bases, with 4 bases spanning the gap. Germline CDR1 reads SGDLS; CDR2 reads YYNGEE. CDR3 loop: CASSVEGSGNTIYF. The CDR3 nucleotides are TGTGCCAGCAGCGTAGAAGGCTCTGGAAACACCATATATTTT. Together with reference TRBV9 and TRBJ1-3, the CDR3 gives the full variable domain: DSGVTQTPKHLITATGQRVTLRCSPRSGDLSVYWYQQSLDQGLQFLIQYYNGEERAKGNILERFSAQQFPDLHSELNLSSLELGDSALYFCASSVEGSGNTIYFGEGSWLTVV.

The chain couples TRBV5-4 to TRBJ1-2, with D perhaps TRBD1 (5 bases). V shed 5 bases and J shed 0 bases, with 14 bases lying between them. Germline loops: CDR1 SGHNT, CDR2 YYREEE (reference sequence). This CDR3 is built from 15 residues. In nucleotides, the CDR3 is TGTGCCAGCAGTCGGAACCAGGGCTCTAACTATGGCTACACCTTC. Translating it yields CASSRNQGSNYGYTF.

This chain uses TRBV2 with TRBJ2-7; a weak D match, TRBD1 (5 bases). The germline CDR1 and CDR2 sequences are SNHLY and FYNNEI. This CDR3 contains 13 residues. Trimming left V 3 bases short and J 4 bases short, with 10 bases between. The CDR3: CASSDFAGYEQYF. As DNA, the CDR3 is TGTGCCAGCAGTGATTTCGCAGGGTACGAGCAGTACTTC.

V gene TRBV6-5 combines with J gene TRBJ2-3; 7 bases are a match to TRBD1. The V and J ends lost 5 bases and 2 bases, in that order; junction bases with no gene match: 7. This CDR3 has 15 amino acids. Per the germline V gene, CDR1 is MNHEY and CDR2 is SVGAGI. CDR3 sequence: CASSRGQVATDTQYF. The CDR3 DNA reads as TGTGCCAGCAGTCGTGGACAGGTCGCCACAGATACGCAGTATTTT.